The 26 T cell receptor beta chains in this list originate from one sample, sequenced in a study of cytomegalovirus exposure and HLA in healthy donors. A multiplex PCR was run with 60 Vbeta primers and 13 Jbeta primers. The method was immunoSEQ multiplex PCR; TCRdb's version includes in-frame clones alone and lacks a portion of them. Of 110,000 to 150,000 clones in the sample, about 70% were seen once. Sequencing was done on a sample of PBMCs. The source is a woman between 55 and 75 years old in good health and CMV-seropositive.

V and J are TRBV4-2 and TRBJ1-4; D perhaps matches TRBD1 (5 bases). Germline loops: CDR1 LGHNA, CDR2 YNFKEQ. The length of the CDR3 is 15 residues. Between the trimmed V and J ends, which lost 3 bases and 8 bases, there was a span of 16 bases. The CDR3 DNA is TGTGCCAGCAGCCAGAGCAGGGAAGTGTGGGAAAAACTGTTTTTT. Amino acids: CASSQSREVWEKLFF.

V and J are TRBV7-2 and TRBJ2-5, with 10 bases that match TRBD1. Germline lookup yields CDR1 SGHTA and CDR2 FQGNSA. The CDR3 length is 15 residues. V was pared by 4 bases and J by 2 bases, with 4 bases of the junction left unmatched. Written as DNA, the CDR3 is TGTGCCAGCAGCTGCGGGACAGGGGTTCAAGAGACCCAGTACTTC. This encodes CASSCGTGVQETQYF. Combining the CDR3 with reference TRBV7-2 and TRBJ2-5 gives the whole variable domain GAGVSQSPSNKVTEKGKDVELRCDPISGHTALYWYRQSLGQGLEFLIYFQGNSAPDKSGLPSDRFSAERTGGSVSTLTIQRTQQEDSAVYLCASSCGTGVQETQYFGPGTRLLVL.

The chain uses TRBV18 and TRBJ2-5; TRBD2 is a possible D gene (6 bases). Germline loops: CDR1 KGHSH, CDR2 LQKENI. V was cut by 6 bases and J by 2 bases, with 10 bases left in between. The CDR3 loop spans 13 amino acids. The CDR3 bases are TGTGCCAGCTCCCGGGGGACTCAAGAGACCCAGTACTTC. This gives the protein CASSRGTQETQYF.

The chain links TRBV5-1 to TRBJ1-2, with D tentatively TRBD1 (6 bases). Between the trimmed V and J ends, which lost 0 bases and 6 bases, there was a span of 12 bases. The CDR3 runs 14 residues. Looked up from germline, CDR1 is SGHRS and CDR2 is YFSETQ. CDR3 in DNA: TGCGCCAGCAGCTTGGTGGGGGGGGCGGATGGCTACACCTTC. This gives the protein CASSLVGGADGYTF.

V gene TRBV4-1 combines with J gene TRBJ2-3; TRBD1 aligns across 12 bases. Germline loops: CDR1 MGHRA, CDR2 YSYEKL. The CDR3 consists of 17 residues. Trimming at V came to 4 bases and at J to 5 bases, leaving 10 bases not matched to a gene. The CDR3 bases are TGCGCCAGCAGCCGCACCGGGACAGGGGGCAGTAAAGATACGCAGTATTTT. This codes for CASSRTGTGGSKDTQYF.

V and J are TRBV30 and TRBJ1-5; D is uncertain. Trimming left V 5 bases short and J 0 bases short, with 14 bases between. CDR3 length: 15 residues. CDR1 GTSNPN and CDR2 SVGIG come from the germline V gene (reference sequence). The CDR3 coding sequence is TGTGCCTGGGCTCGCGGGTCATATAGCAATCAGCCCCAGCATTTT. It is translated as CAWARGSYSNQPQHF.

This chain links TRBV13 with TRBJ1-5, with 7 positions matching TRBD1. V dropped 1 base and J dropped 9; count of bases not matched to a gene: 6. There are 14 residues in the CDR3. Germline V CDR1 and CDR2: PRHDT, FYEKMQ (reference sequence). The CDR3 nucleotides are TGTGCCAGCAGCTTAGACAGGGGTGGATCGCCCCAGCATTTT. Translating it yields CASSLDRGGSPQHF.

The chain is built from TRBV28 and TRBJ1-5; TRBD1 is a possible D gene (6 bases). The V end was cut by 1 base, the J end by 1 base, with 14 bases between. The CDR3 runs to 17 residues. Germline CDR1 reads MDHEN; CDR2 reads SYDVKM. This CDR3 reads CASSLLSWGLSNQPQHF. The CDR3 DNA sequence: TGTGCCAGCAGTTTATTATCCTGGGGGCTAAGCAATCAGCCCCAGCATTTT. The full variable domain, its missing parts supplied by reference TRBV28 and TRBJ1-5, is DVKVTQSSRYLVKRTGEKVFLECVQDMDHENMFWYRQDPGLGLRLIYFSYDVKMKEKGDIPEGYSVSREKKERFSLILESASTNQTSMYLCASSLLSWGLSNQPQHFGDGTRLSIL.

This chain connects TRBV7-9 to TRBJ1-5; no clear D. CDR1 is SEHNR and CDR2 is FQNEAQ in the germline V gene (reference sequence). V lost 3 bases and J lost 6, with 9 bases in between. The CDR3 contains 13 residues. This CDR3 is CASSFGESQPQHF. Written as DNA, the CDR3 is TGTGCCAGCAGCTTCGGAGAATCTCAGCCCCAGCATTTT.

V gene TRBV19 combines with J gene TRBJ1-5; D possibly corresponds to TRBD1 (5 bases). Looked up from germline, CDR1 is LNHDA and CDR2 is SQIVND (reference sequence). CDR3 length: 13 residues. The CDR3 sequence is CAASGTGLSPQHF. In DNA form, the CDR3 reads TGTGCAGCATCCGGGACTGGATTGTCGCCCCAGCATTTT.

This chain links TRBV28 with TRBJ2-7; TRBD2 agrees at 11 bases. The CDR3 has 12 residues. CDR1 is MDHEN and CDR2 is SYDVKM in the germline V gene. V dropped 10 bases and J dropped 3; count of bases not matched to a gene: 2. CDR3 nucleotides: TGTGCCACTAGCGGGAGGAACTACGAGCAGTACTTC. Its protein product is CATSGRNYEQYF. Based on the CDR3 plus reference TRBV28 and TRBJ2-7, the full variable domain is DVKVTQSSRYLVKRTGEKVFLECVQDMDHENMFWYRQDPGLGLRLIYFSYDVKMKEKGDIPEGYSVSREKKERFSLILESASTNQTSMYLCATSGRNYEQYFGPGTRLTVT.

The rearrangement uses TRBV10-3 and TRBJ2-3; no clear D gene. V was clipped by 4 bases and J by 3 bases, with 11 bases between them. The CDR3 loop spans 14 amino acids. Germline CDR1 ENHRY, CDR2 SYGVKD. The DNA of the CDR3 is TGTGCCATCAGTGTTGGGCTCACTACAGATACGCAGTATTTT. Its translation is CAISVGLTTDTQYF.

This rearrangement joins TRBV9 to TRBJ2-3; 12 nucleotides agree with TRBD2. The CDR3 runs to 16 residues. CDR1 and CDR2 (germline): SGDLS, YYNGEE. J lost 5 bases, V lost 6 bases, and 10 bases had no gene match. As DNA, the CDR3 is TGTGCCAGCACGGGCACTAGCGGGAGGTACGGAGATACGCAGTATTTT. Translating it yields CASTGTSGRYGDTQYF.

The genes are TRBV6-6 and TRBJ1-1, with no clear D. V was trimmed by 2 bases and J by 1 base, leaving 8 bases between them. The CDR3 contains 14 residues. Germline CDR1 reads MNHNY; CDR2 reads SVGAGI (reference sequence). The DNA for the CDR3 is TGTGCCAGCAGTTACAGAACGGGGAACACTGAAGCTTTCTTT. As protein: CASSYRTGNTEAFF.

The gene calls are TRBV6-1 and TRBJ1-5, with TRBD1 matching over 9 bases. CDR1 and CDR2 from the germline V gene are MNHNS and SASEGT. Trimming removed 2 bases from V and 2 bases from J; junction bases left unmatched: 4. The CDR3 spans 16 residues. CDR3 coding DNA: TGTGCCAGCAGTGAATGGGGACAGGGACGCAATCAGCCCCAGCATTTT. Protein product: CASSEWGQGRNQPQHF.

The rearrangement joins TRBV2 to TRBJ2-1; 10 bases line up with TRBD2. This CDR3 is 16 amino acids long. CDR1 SNHLY and CDR2 FYNNEI come from the germline V gene. Germline trimming cut 4 bases from V and 5 bases from J; bases unmatched to any gene: 8. CDR3 DNA: TGTGCCAGCAGTGTTGTGGTAGCGGGAGGTAACAATGAGCAGTTCTTC. It yields the protein CASSVVVAGGNNEQFF.

This clone has a handful of counts. V usage is TRBV29-1 and J usage is TRBJ2-3; no definite D call. CDR3 length: 12 residues. Germline CDR1 SQVTM, CDR2 ANQGSEA. V was clipped by 1 base and J by 4 bases, with 6 bases between them. This chain's CDR3 is CSVEGPSDTQYF. The CDR3 DNA reads as TGCAGCGTTGAAGGGCCATCAGATACGCAGTATTTT.

This clone was seen a few times. The chain carries TRBV5-1 and TRBJ1-3; TRBD1 matches at 8 bases. The V and J ends lost 3 bases and 4 bases, in that order; junction bases with no gene match: 6. Looked up from germline, CDR1 is SGHRS and CDR2 is YFSETQ. The CDR3 is made up of 15 amino acids. The CDR3 spells CASSSTGVSGNTIYF. CDR3 nucleotide sequence: TGCGCCAGCAGCTCGACAGGGGTCAGCGGAAACACCATATATTTT.

This clone was detected only a few times. CDR3 nucleotide sequence: TGCGCCAGCAGCATTGCTAGCGGGAGGAACGAGCAGTACTTC. Residues: CASSIASGRNEQYF. The rearrangement joins TRBV5-1 to TRBJ2-7; 11 bases agree with TRBD2. Trimming removed 4 bases from V and 5 bases from J; junction bases left unmatched: 5. Germline-derived CDR1 and CDR2 are SGHRS and YFSETQ. The CDR3 is 14 amino acids.

This clone showed up just once. V gene TRBV6-6 combines with J gene TRBJ2-7; TRBD1 might be the D (6 bases). CDR3 length: 15 residues. The V end was cut by 4 bases, the J end by 0 bases, with 13 bases between. Looked up from germline, CDR1 is MNHNY and CDR2 is SVGAGI (reference sequence). This CDR3 is CASSSTTGFSYEQYF. In DNA, the CDR3 is TGTGCCAGCAGTTCCACGACAGGTTTCTCCTACGAGCAGTACTTC.

In nucleotides, the CDR3 is TGTGCCAGCTCACCAGGGGACAGGGGATGGGACACTGAAGCTTTCTTT. This sequence encodes CASSPGDRGWDTEAFF. This sequence joins TRBV18 and TRBJ1-1; TRBD1 agrees at 10 bases. Per the germline V gene, CDR1 is KGHSH and CDR2 is LQKENI. CDR3 length equals 16 residues. The V gene end was trimmed by 2 bases and the J gene end by 3 bases; junction bases not matched to a gene: 6.

This chain uses TRBV4-1 with TRBJ2-5, with 11 bases identical to TRBD1. Trimming removed 2 bases from V and 5 bases from J; junction bases left unmatched: 7. The CDR3 runs to 16 residues. Per the germline V gene, CDR1 is MGHRA and CDR2 is YSYEKL. The CDR3 protein is CASSQPDRGRSETQYF. In nucleotides, the CDR3 is TGCGCCAGCAGCCAACCGGACAGGGGGCGGAGTGAGACCCAGTACTTC.

The V gene is TRBV21-1, the J gene TRBJ1-5; TRBD1, the D gene given by the table, was not confirmed from the DNA. TRBV21-1 is a documented pseudogene. This CDR3 is built from 13 residues. The CDR3 bases are TGTGCCAGCAGCATCCGGACAACCCAGCCCCAGCATTTT. This codes for CASSIRTTQPQHF.

This rearrangement joins TRBV7-8 to TRBJ2-1; D is possibly TRBD1 (5 bases). Germline loops: CDR1 SGHVS, CDR2 FQNEAQ. CDR3 length: 16 amino acids. V lost 1 base to trimming and J lost 9 bases, with 19 bases between them. The CDR3 region has the DNA TGTGCCAGCAGCTTAGGGGTATCCGAAAGGGGAAGTGAGCAGTTCTTC. The encoded protein is CASSLGVSERGSEQFF.

The rearrangement uses TRBV7-2 and TRBJ1-1; D uncertain. The germline CDR1 and CDR2 sequences are SGHTA and FQGNSA. This CDR3 contains 11 residues. V lost 5 bases and J lost 5, with 6 bases in between. CDR3 in DNA: TGTGCCAGCAGCCCCAGGACTGAAGCTTTCTTT. Translating gives CASSPRTEAFF.

The chain couples TRBV7-9 to TRBJ1-4; D is uncertain. This CDR3 comprises 15 residues. The V gene's germline CDR1 is SEHNR and CDR2 FQNEAQ (reference sequence). V lost 1 base and J lost 7, with 13 bases in between. DNA of the CDR3: TGTGCCAGCAGCTTAGAGGGTCGGGGAACTGAAAAACTGTTTTTT. Protein product: CASSLEGRGTEKLFF.